The source of this T cell receptor (beta chain) is a study of T cell responses to AZD1222 COVID-19 vaccine. Study-wide results and caveats: Unmutated regions of variants are reportedly targeted by nearly half of spike-specific TCRs. Baseline serology detected seropositivity in only a handful of AZD1222 recipients. Donors were mostly white British, more females; clonal diversity possibly underestimated.

Notes on this clone: The antigen is undetermined.

Profiled with immunoSEQ multiplex PCR; TCRdb holds only in-frame clones, not every one. The sample consists of some 200,000 clones, 88% of them appearing once. V was trimmed by 6 bases and J by 2 bases, leaving 11 bases between them. The CDR3 consists of 13 residues. Germline V CDR1 and CDR2: MNHEY, SVGAGI. The chain has TRBV6-5 and TRBJ2-7; D is ambiguous. This specimen was peripheral blood, taken 28 days after the second AZD1222 dose. The sequence was obtained from an adult who received the AZD1222 COVID-19 vaccine. The CDR3 here is CASSTTATYEQYF. DNA of the CDR3: TGTGCCAGCAGCACTACAGCCACCTACGAGCAGTACTTC.